This TCR beta chain is drawn from a study of pediatric ulcerative colitis. The survey-level immunoSEQ assay was used. TCRdb keeps only in-frame clones here, not all; method: immunoSEQ multiplex PCR. The sample holds about 36,000 clones, over 65% seen once. Study-wide findings and caveats: Two rectal CDR3 clonotypes occurred in all ulcerative colitis patients.

CDR3 length: 15 residues. CDR1 and CDR2 from the germline V gene are SGHNT and YYREEE (reference sequence). The V end lost 3 bases, the J end lost 5 bases, and 17 bases lay between the germline ends. On this clone: Its antigen is unknown.

Sample: blood. This rearrangement joins TRBV5-4 to TRBJ1-2; D possibly corresponds to TRBD1 (5 bases). This receptor was taken from a girl aged 5-17 years with moderate ulcerative colitis. Written as DNA, the CDR3 is TGTGCCAGCAGCTCTACGGGACCCCGAGGGTATGGCTACACCTTC. It specifies CASSSTGPRGYGYTF. Filled out from reference TRBV5-4 and TRBJ1-2, the complete variable domain reads ETGVTQSPTHLIKTRGQQVTLRCSSQSGHNTVSWYQQALGQGPQFIFQYYREEENGRGNFPPRFSGLQFPNYSSELNVNALELDDSALYLCASSSTGPRGYGYTFGSGTRLTVV.